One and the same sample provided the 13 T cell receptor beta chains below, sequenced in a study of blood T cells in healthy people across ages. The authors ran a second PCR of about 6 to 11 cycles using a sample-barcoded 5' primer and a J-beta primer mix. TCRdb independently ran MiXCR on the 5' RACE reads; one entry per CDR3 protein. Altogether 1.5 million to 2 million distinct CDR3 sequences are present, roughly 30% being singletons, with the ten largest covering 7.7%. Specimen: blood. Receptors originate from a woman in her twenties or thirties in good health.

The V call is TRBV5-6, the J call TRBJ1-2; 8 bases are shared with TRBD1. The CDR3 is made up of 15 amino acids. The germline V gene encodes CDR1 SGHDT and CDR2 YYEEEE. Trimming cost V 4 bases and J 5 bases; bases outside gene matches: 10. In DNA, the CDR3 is TGTGCCAGCAGCGCGCAGGGACAGGACCTATATGGCTACACCTTC. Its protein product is CASSAQGQDLYGYTF.

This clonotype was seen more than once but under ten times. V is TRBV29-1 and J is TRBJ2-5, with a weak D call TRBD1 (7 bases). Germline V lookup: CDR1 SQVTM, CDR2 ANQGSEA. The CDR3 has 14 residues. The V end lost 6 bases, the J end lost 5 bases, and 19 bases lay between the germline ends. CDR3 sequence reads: CSVGGWSGGETQYF. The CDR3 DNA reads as TGCAGCGTGGGGGGTTGGTCAGGGGGGGAGACCCAGTACTTC.

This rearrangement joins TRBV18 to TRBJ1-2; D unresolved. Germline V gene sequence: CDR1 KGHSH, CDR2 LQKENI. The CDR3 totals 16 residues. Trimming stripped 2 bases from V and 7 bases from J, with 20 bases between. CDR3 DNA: TGTGCCAGCTCACCAAGTGGTACACCTTCCCCGCGTGGCTACACCTTC. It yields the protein CASSPSGTPSPRGYTF.

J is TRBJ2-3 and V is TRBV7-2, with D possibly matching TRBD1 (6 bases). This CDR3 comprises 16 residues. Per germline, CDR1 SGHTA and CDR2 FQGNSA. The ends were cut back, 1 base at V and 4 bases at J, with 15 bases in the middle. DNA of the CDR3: TGTGCCAGCAGCTTAGGGCAGGGGTATAGTGCAGATACGCAGTATTTT. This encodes CASSLGQGYSADTQYF.

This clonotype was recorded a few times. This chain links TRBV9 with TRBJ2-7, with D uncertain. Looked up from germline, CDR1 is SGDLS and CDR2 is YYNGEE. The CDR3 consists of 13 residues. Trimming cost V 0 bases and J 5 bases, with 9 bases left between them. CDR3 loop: CASSVEGLHEQYF. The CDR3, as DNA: TGTGCCAGCAGCGTAGAAGGGCTCCACGAGCAGTACTTC.

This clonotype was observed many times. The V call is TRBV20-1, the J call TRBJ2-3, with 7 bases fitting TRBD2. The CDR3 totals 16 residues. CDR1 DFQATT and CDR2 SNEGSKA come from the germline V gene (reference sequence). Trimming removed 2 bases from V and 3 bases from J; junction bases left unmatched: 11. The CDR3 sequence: CSARSGLRLITDTQYF. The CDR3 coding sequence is TGCAGTGCTAGATCGGGACTACGCCTAATAACAGATACGCAGTATTTT.

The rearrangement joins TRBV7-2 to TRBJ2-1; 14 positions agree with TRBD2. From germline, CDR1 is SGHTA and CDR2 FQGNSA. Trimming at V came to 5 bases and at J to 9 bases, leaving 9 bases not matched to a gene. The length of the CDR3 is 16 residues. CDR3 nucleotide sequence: TGTGCCAGCAGCCTACGTGGGACTAGCGGGAGCAGTGAGCAGTTCTTC. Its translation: CASSLRGTSGSSEQFF.

The CDR3 bases are TGTGCTAGGGGCCAATATAATCAGCCCCAGCATTTT. It codes for CARGQYNQPQHF. V and J are TRBV12-5 and TRBJ1-5; D remains unclear. The V gene lost 9 bases and the J gene lost 4 bases, with 10 bases spanning the gap. This CDR3 is built from 12 residues. Germline CDR1 reads LGHNT; CDR2 reads FRNRAP.

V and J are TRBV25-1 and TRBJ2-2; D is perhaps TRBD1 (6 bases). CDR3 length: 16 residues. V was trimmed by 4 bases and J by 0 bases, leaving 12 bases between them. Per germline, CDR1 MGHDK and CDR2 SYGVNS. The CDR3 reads CASSVRGGANTGELFF. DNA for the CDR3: TGTGCCAGCAGTGTCCGAGGGGGAGCGAACACCGGGGAGCTGTTTTTT.

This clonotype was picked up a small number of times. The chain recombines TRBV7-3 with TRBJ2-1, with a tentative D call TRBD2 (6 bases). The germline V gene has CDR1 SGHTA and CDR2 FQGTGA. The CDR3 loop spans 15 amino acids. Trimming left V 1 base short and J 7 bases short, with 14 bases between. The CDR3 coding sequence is TGTGCCAGCAGCTTAAGCGGGGCACCACTAAATGAGCAGTTCTTC. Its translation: CASSLSGAPLNEQFF. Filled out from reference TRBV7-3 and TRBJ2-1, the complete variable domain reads GAGVSQTPSNKVTEKGKYVELRCDPISGHTALYWYRQSLGQGPEFLIYFQGTGAADDSGLPNDRFFAVRPEGSVSTLKIQRTERGDSAVYLCASSLSGAPLNEQFFGPGTRLTVL.

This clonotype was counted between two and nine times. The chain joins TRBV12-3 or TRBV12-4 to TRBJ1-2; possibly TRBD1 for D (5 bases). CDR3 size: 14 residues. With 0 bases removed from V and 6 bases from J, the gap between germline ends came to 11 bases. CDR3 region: CASSLAGVRNGYTF. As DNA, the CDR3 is TGTGCCAGCAGTTTAGCAGGGGTAAGAAATGGCTACACCTTC.

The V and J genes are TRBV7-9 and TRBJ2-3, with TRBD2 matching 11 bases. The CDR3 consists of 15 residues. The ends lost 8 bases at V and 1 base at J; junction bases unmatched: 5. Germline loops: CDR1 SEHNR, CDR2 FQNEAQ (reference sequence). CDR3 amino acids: CASGPGLAGTDTQYF. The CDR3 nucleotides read TGTGCCAGCGGTCCGGGACTAGCGGGCACAGATACGCAGTATTTT. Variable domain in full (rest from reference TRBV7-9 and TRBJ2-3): DTGVSQNPRHKITKRGQNVTFRCDPISEHNRLYWYRQTLGQGPEFLTYFQNEAQLEKSRLLSDRFSAERPKGSFSTLEIQRTEQGDSAMYLCASGPGLAGTDTQYFGPGTRLTVL.

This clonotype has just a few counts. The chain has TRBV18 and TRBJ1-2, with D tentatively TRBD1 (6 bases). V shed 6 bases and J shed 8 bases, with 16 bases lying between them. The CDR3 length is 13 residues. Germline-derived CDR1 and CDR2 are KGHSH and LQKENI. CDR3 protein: CASSHPGGAGYTF. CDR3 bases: TGTGCCAGCTCGCACCCCGGGGGCGCCGGCTACACCTTC. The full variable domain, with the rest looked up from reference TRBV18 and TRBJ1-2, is NAGVMQNPRHLVRRRGQEARLRCSPMKGHSHVYWYRQLPEEGLKFMVYLQKENIIDESGMPKERFSAEFPKEGPSILRIQQVVRGDSAAYFCASSHPGGAGYTFGSGTRLTVV.